The 3 T cell receptor beta chains reported below all come from one sample, sequenced in a study of OX40 agonist ivuxolimab in advanced cancers. The repertoire was sequenced with immunoSEQ multiplex PCR; TCRdb's copy has only in-frame clones and lacks some. The data contain 60,000 to 75,000 clones, 84% of them singletons. The sample consisted of CD4+ or CD8+ T cells sorted from blood, taken in a trial of the OX40 agonist ivuxolimab. The receptors originated from an adult with an advanced solid tumor such as melanoma, head and neck, liver or kidney cancer.

V usage is TRBV7-2 and J usage is TRBJ2-6; 10 bases match TRBD1. With V trimmed by 5 bases and J by 0 bases, 7 bases remained unmatched. The CDR3 covers 18 residues. From germline, CDR1 is SGHTA and CDR2 FQGNSA. This CDR3 reads CASSTRQGAFSGANVLTF. The CDR3 DNA is TGTGCCAGCAGCACGCGACAGGGGGCGTTCTCTGGGGCCAACGTCCTGACTTTC.

The V call is TRBV7-2, the J call TRBJ2-5; D is unresolved. The V end lost 3 bases, the J end lost 4 bases, and 6 bases lay between the germline ends. CDR1 and CDR2 (germline): SGHTA, FQGNSA. The CDR3 consists of 12 residues. The DNA for the CDR3 is TGTGCCAGCAGCTTCGCTCTAGAGACCCAGTACTTC. It yields the protein CASSFALETQYF. The variable domain in full, with the rest retrieved from reference TRBV7-2 and TRBJ2-5, is GAGVSQSPSNKVTEKGKDVELRCDPISGHTALYWYRQSLGQGLEFLIYFQGNSAPDKSGLPSDRFSAERTGGSVSTLTIQRTQQEDSAVYLCASSFALETQYFGPGTRLLVL.

The genes are TRBV5-1 and TRBJ2-7; D is unclear. The CDR3 runs 14 residues. Trimming took 4 bases from V and 1 from J, leaving 12 bases between them. CDR1 is SGHRS, CDR2 YFSETQ, per germline. In nucleotides, the CDR3 is TGCGCCAGCAGCCCCACCCCGGAATCCTACGAGCAGTACTTC. Amino acid sequence: CASSPTPESYEQYF. Full variable domain (remainder filled in from reference TRBV5-1 and TRBJ2-7): KAGVTQTPRYLIKTRGQQVTLSCSPISGHRSVSWYQQTPGQGLQFLFEYFSETQRNKGNFPGRFSGRQFSNSRSEMNVSTLELGDSALYLCASSPTPESYEQYFGPGTRLTVT.